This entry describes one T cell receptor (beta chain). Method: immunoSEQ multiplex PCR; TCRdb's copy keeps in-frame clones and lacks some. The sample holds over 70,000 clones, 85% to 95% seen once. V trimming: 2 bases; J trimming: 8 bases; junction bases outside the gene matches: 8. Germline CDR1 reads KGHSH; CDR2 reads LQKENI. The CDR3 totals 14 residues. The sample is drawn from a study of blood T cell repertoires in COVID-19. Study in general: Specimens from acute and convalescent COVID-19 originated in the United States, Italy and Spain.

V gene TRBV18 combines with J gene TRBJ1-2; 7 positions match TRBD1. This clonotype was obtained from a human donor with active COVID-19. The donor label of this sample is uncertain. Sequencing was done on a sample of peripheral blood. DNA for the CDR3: TGTGCCAGCTCACCAATGAGGGACAGTGAAGGCTACACCTTC. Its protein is CASSPMRDSEGYTF.